What follows are 20 T cell receptor beta chains derived from one specimen sequenced in a study of T cells in Graves' hyperthyroidism and ophthalmopathy (dated by TCRdb to between 2018 and 2021). To prepare the library, multiplex PCR was applied. TCRdb shows the sequencer as Illumina HiSeq 2000. The TCR beta CDR3 regions were amplified from the RNA transcripts. The TCR CDR3 was subjected to a first round of RT-PCR using the HTBI primer set and the Qiagen OneStep RT-PCR kit. TCRdb's own reprocessing of the public reads used fastp at Q25 and MiXCR and kept productive beta chains. Identical CDR3 protein sequences are pooled into one entry, listed with their most common genes and DNA. This sample lists 480,000 or so distinct CDR3 sequences; 40% to 50% were detected once. 44% of the sample belongs to the ten largest clones. Sequencing was carried out using peripheral blood or thyroid tissue (not recorded which). The receptors originated from an adult woman with Graves' disease, either hyperthyroidism or ophthalmopathy (not recorded which).

This clonotype has a count of ten or more. The chain employs TRBV24-1 and TRBJ2-3; the match to TRBD1 covers 8 bases. The CDR3 runs to 13 residues. Germline V gives CDR1 KGHDR, CDR2 SFDVKD. V lost 9 bases and J lost 1; bases outside the gene matches: 2. CDR3 DNA: TGTGCCACCGCGGGACAGGGCACAGATACGCAGTATTTT. Its protein is CATAGQGTDTQYF.

The V and J genes are TRBV7-2 and TRBJ2-2; D call uncertain. Trimming shortened V by 4 bases and J by 7 bases, and 10 bases separated the two germline ends. The germline V gene encodes CDR1 SGHTA and CDR2 FQGNSA. The CDR3 contains 13 residues. This chain's CDR3 is CASSSGPNGELFF. As DNA, the CDR3 is TGTGCCAGCAGCTCCGGACCGAACGGGGAGCTGTTTTTT.

Many counts were recorded for this clonotype. The chain joins TRBV20-1 to TRBJ1-6, with no clear D. Germline V lookup: CDR1 DFQATT, CDR2 SNEGSKA (reference sequence). The CDR3 is 14 residues long. The V gene lost 1 base and the J gene lost 1 base, with 5 bases spanning the gap. Here the CDR3 reads CSARGRSYNSPLHF. CDR3 bases: TGCAGTGCTAGAGGCAGGTCCTATAATTCACCCCTCCACTTT.

The rearrangement links TRBV29-1 to TRBJ1-4; D is unresolved. CDR3 length: 13 residues. V lost 4 bases, J lost 15 bases, and 21 bases lay in between. Germline CDR1 reads SQVTM; CDR2 reads ANQGSEA. The DNA of the CDR3 is TGCAGCGTTGTCCCCACGGGGAGAAAAAGAATGTTTTTT. It yields the protein CSVVPTGRKRMFF.

CDR3 DNA sequence: TGTGCCAGCACCAGGGACAGGGGTCAGCCCCAGCATTTT. Its translation is CASTRDRGQPQHF. The chain is built from TRBV9 and TRBJ1-5, with 10 bases that match TRBD1. After removal of 6 bases from V and 6 bases from J, the junction contained 3 bases not matched to a gene. Germline loops: CDR1 SGDLS, CDR2 YYNGEE. The CDR3 sequence is 13 residues long. Variable domain in full (rest from reference TRBV9 and TRBJ1-5): DSGVTQTPKHLITATGQRVTLRCSPRSGDLSVYWYQQSLDQGLQFLIQYYNGEERAKGNILERFSAQQFPDLHSELNLSSLELGDSALYFCASTRDRGQPQHFGDGTRLSIL.

The gene calls are TRBV20-1 and TRBJ2-1; 7 nucleotides line up with TRBD2. Trimming took 3 bases from V and 9 from J; bases not matched to a gene: 11. Germline assignment: CDR1 DFQATT and CDR2 SNEGSKA (reference sequence). This CDR3 has 14 residues. The DNA of the CDR3 is TGCAGTGCTAGCGGATCGAGCGGGATGGTTGAGCAGTTCTTC. Translation: CSASGSSGMVEQFF.

This clonotype was found many times. The chain carries TRBV7-9 and TRBJ2-5, with TRBD2 matching over 9 bases. The ends lost 5 bases at V and 0 bases at J; junction bases unmatched: 7. Germline-derived CDR1 and CDR2 are SEHNR and FQNEAQ (reference sequence). The CDR3 totals 16 residues. The chain's CDR3 is CASSQSPSGDQETQYF. CDR3 sequence (DNA): TGTGCCAGCAGCCAATCCCCTAGCGGGGACCAAGAGACCCAGTACTTC.

In its sample, this clonotype was seen many times. This rearrangement joins TRBV7-2 to TRBJ1-6; maybe TRBD1 (5 bases). Trimming removed 4 bases from V and 9 bases from J, with 13 bases in between. The CDR3 contains 14 residues. Germline V gene sequence: CDR1 SGHTA, CDR2 FQGNSA. DNA of the CDR3: TGTGCCAGCAGCTACCTCGGCGGGGCTTCACCCCTCCACTTT. Protein: CASSYLGGASPLHF.

This clonotype came up many times. This sequence joins TRBV20-1 and TRBJ1-6; maybe TRBD1 (5 bases). V was pared by 6 bases and J by 6 bases, with 15 bases between. Germline-derived CDR1 and CDR2 are DFQATT and SNEGSKA (reference sequence). This CDR3 is 14 amino acids long. CDR3 DNA: TGCAGTGCCCGAGACGCAGGGATTAATTCACCCCTCCACTTT. This gives the protein CSARDAGINSPLHF.

Written as DNA, the CDR3 is TGCAGCGTTGGGTTCGATTCAGGCTTTCTCAACTATGGCTACACCTTC. It codes for CSVGFDSGFLNYGYTF. The chain combines TRBV29-1 with TRBJ1-2; D is uncertain. The germline CDR1 and CDR2 sequences are SQVTM and ANQGSEA. Deletions cut 4 bases from V and 2 bases from J, with 20 bases between. There are 16 residues in the CDR3.

The J gene is TRBJ2-7, the V gene TRBV29-1, with 8 bases that match TRBD1. Germline assignment: CDR1 SQVTM and CDR2 ANQGSEA. The CDR3 totals 13 residues. V lost 7 bases, J lost 4 bases, and 9 bases stayed unmatched. This chain's CDR3 is CSGQGQGVYEQYF. The CDR3 DNA follows: TGCAGCGGGCAAGGACAGGGAGTTTACGAGCAGTACTTC.

This clonotype was observed at least ten times. The gene calls are TRBV6-5 and TRBJ1-2; D gene unclear. The CDR3 sequence is 15 residues long. Trimming stripped 7 bases from V and 6 bases from J, with 21 bases between. CDR1 is MNHEY, CDR2 SVGAGI, per germline. The CDR3 sequence: CASNPLGNSLDGYTF. The CDR3 DNA reads as TGTGCCAGCAATCCCTTGGGCAATTCCTTAGATGGCTACACCTTC.

The chain has TRBV20-1 and TRBJ2-7, with 14 bases lining up with TRBD2. The CDR3 has 16 residues. J was trimmed by 5 bases and V by 4 bases; bases with no gene match: 10. CDR1 is DFQATT and CDR2 is SNEGSKA in the germline V gene (reference sequence). This CDR3 is CSAKRLAGGMSNEQYF. Here the CDR3 DNA reads TGCAGTGCTAAAAGACTAGCGGGGGGGATGTCGAACGAGCAGTACTTC.

This clonotype was recorded many times. The gene calls are TRBV24-1 and TRBJ2-2, with 7 nucleotides matching TRBD2. Trimming cost V 5 bases and J 6 bases; bases outside gene matches: 14. This CDR3 region has 17 residues. CDR1 and CDR2 (germline): KGHDR, SFDVKD. This CDR3 is CATSGGLVGVGPGELFF. The CDR3 region has the DNA TGTGCCACCAGTGGCGGACTAGTGGGAGTGGGGCCCGGGGAGCTGTTTTTT.

V gene TRBV24-1 combines with J gene TRBJ2-5; 9 bases are a match to TRBD1. With V trimmed by 4 bases and J by 0 bases, 5 bases remained unmatched. This CDR3 has 16 residues. Germline values: CDR1 KGHDR, CDR2 SFDVKD. The CDR3 DNA reads as TGTGCCACCAGTGACTCGACAGGGGGATACCAAGAGACCCAGTACTTC. Its protein product is CATSDSTGGYQETQYF.

This chain links TRBV7-6 with TRBJ1-2; D might be TRBD1 (5 bases). The CDR3 consists of 12 residues. Looked up from germline, CDR1 is SGHVS and CDR2 is FNYEAQ. Trimming stripped 4 bases from V and 8 bases from J, with 11 bases between. The CDR3 nucleotides read TGTGCCAGCAGCTCACGGGGGGAAGGCTACACCTTC. It encodes CASSSRGEGYTF.

This clonotype was picked up a small number of times. A much larger clonotype is one base distant, so this may be a read error. V and J are TRBV29-1 and TRBJ1-1; a possible D gene is TRBD1 (5 bases). The CDR3 has 13 residues. The V and J ends lost 1 base and 1 base respectively, with 7 bases between them. Germline lookup yields CDR1 SQVTM and CDR2 ANQGSEA. The CDR3 is CSVEGQRNTEAFF. The CDR3 coding sequence is TGCAGCGTTGAAGGACAGCGGAACACTGAAGCTTTCTTT.

J is TRBJ2-7 and V is TRBV7-9; D unclear. Germline V lookup: CDR1 SEHNR, CDR2 FQNEAQ (reference sequence). With 5 bases removed from V and 3 bases from J, the gap between germline ends came to 17 bases. The CDR3 has 15 amino acids. CDR3 sequence reads: CASSPLWGRNYEQYF. The CDR3 coding sequence is TGTGCCAGCAGCCCTCTATGGGGTCGGAACTACGAGCAGTACTTC.

The V call is TRBV10-2, the J call TRBJ1-2; perhaps TRBD1 as D (5 bases). From germline, CDR1 is WSHSY and CDR2 SAAADI. The CDR3 extends over 15 amino acids. V was trimmed by 6 bases and J by 1 base, leaving 15 bases between them. The CDR3 DNA reads as TGCGCCAGCAGCCGACAACAGGAAAGTAACTATGGCTACACCTTC. This encodes CASSRQQESNYGYTF.

V and J are TRBV7-9 and TRBJ2-7, with D perhaps matching TRBD2 (5 bases). The germline V gene has CDR1 SEHNR and CDR2 FQNEAQ (reference sequence). V dropped 3 bases and J dropped 4 bases, with 13 bases sitting between them. The CDR3 consists of 14 residues. CDR3 bases: TGTGCCAGCAGCTTGGAGGCAGCAACTTACGAGCAGTACTTC. This gives the protein CASSLEAATYEQYF.